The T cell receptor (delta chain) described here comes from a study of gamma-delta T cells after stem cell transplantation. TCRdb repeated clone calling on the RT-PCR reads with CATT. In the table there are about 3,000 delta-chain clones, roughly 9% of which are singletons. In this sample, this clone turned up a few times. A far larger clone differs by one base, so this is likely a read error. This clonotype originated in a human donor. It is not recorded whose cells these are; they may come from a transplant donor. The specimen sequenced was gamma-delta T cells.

The CDR3 DNA reads as TGTGCCTGTGACACCTGGGGGATACCCCTCTCCTGGGACACCCGACAGATGTTTTTC. Translation: CACDTWGIPLSWDTRQMFF. The gene calls are TRDV2 and TRDJ3; 10 bases agree with TRDD3. The length of the CDR3 is 19 residues. Per the germline V gene, CDR1 is GEAIGNYY and CDR2 is EKD. The junction had 4 bases not matched to a gene; V was cut back by 0 bases and J by 0 bases.